This record covers a single T cell receptor beta chain. Its antigen has not been determined. No base-level quality is on record; no much larger clone is a single base apart. The germline V gene yields MGHDK for CDR1 and SYGVNS for CDR2. The CDR3 sequence holds 15 residues, the cysteine and phenylalanine included. Only the CDR3 part of the read is kept: 45 bases, read in frame from the first base. Germline trimming: 2 bases from V, 4 bases from J; junction bases outside gene matches: 6. These data come from a study of shared clonotypes between healthy human individuals (dated by TCRdb to 2019 to 2021). For the study in its entirety: The cohort included a few men and a couple of women between 18 and 49 years of age. For each donor, CD4 naive and CD4 memory were each given three plates, CD8 naive was given two plates, and CD8 memory was given one plate. Blood TCR repertoires of a handful of healthy adults were deeply sequenced to estimate repertoire size and the extent of clonotype sharing between individuals. To increase sequencing depth and limit assay-specific biases, different laboratories used diverse techniques to prepare libraries and sequence TCR repertoires. Each donor's leukapheresis produced roughly between roughly 0.85 and 10 billion PBMCs.

The donors were healthy, HIV-negative adults with no recently reported acute infections or vaccinations. Every donor was a Caucasian adult residing in Nashville, Tennessee, USA. CD4+ T cells were enriched through magnetic negative selection, after which naive cells were positively selected on CD45RA and the remaining negative fraction served as the memory subset. After blood collection by leukapheresis, PBMCs were isolated using Ficoll-Histopaque density gradient centrifugation and then cryopreserved in the vapor phase of liquid nitrogen. Analytical flow cytometry was used to check the purity and quantity of every magnetically sorted T cell population. Each sorted fraction had its genomic DNA isolated and then quantified by UV absorbance on a Nanodrop 2000c. TCR CDR3 regions were amplified from genomic DNA by multiplex PCR using the deep immunoSEQ assay. For each cell subset, the extracted genomic DNA was distributed evenly across all wells of several immunoSEQ 96-well plates, and each plate served as one replicate. For sorted subsets, 150 to 200 ng genomic DNA, equal to 30,000 to 35,000 T cell genomes, was loaded into each replicate PCR. Purified libraries were quantified with a Qubit 3.0 fluorometer, sized on a Bioanalyzer 2100, and re-quantified with the KAPA Library Quantification kit. Each immunoSEQ 96-well plate was sequenced on its own single-read 150-cycle Illumina NextSeq 550 flow cell. Concerning the study's data processing: Because only junctional sequences without quality scores were contained in the immunoSEQ output, filtering matching that applied to full-length reads could not be performed. To assign V/J genes and CDR3, sequences were annotated using PyIR, a Python wrapper for IgBLAST v1.9, with IMGT germline references. Reads with weak V/J assignments (E-value above 1e-6), missing CDR3, stop codons, out-of-frame junctions, or ambiguous translated residues were removed. A V3J clonotype was defined by an identical inferred V gene, J gene, and CDR3 amino acid sequence. Percentage overlap between repertoires was calculated by dividing the number of shared unique clonotypes by the size of the smaller repertoire. Richness of each repertoire was evaluated using RTK rarefaction, the Chao1 estimator, and Recon v2.1 estimates of unobserved clonotypes. OLGA was used to compute generation probabilities for all TCRbeta clonotypes that the gDNA method yielded from a handful of donors. TCRdb stores this immuneACCESS table with in-frame sequences only. Part of the clones is absent; in the studies checked, under half of the shortfall reflects unresolved V genes, and no reason is known for the rest. The V and J calls and clone size are taken from that table; D and trimming were inferred from the DNA. In this sample the table shows 2 million or so clones, 95% of which occur a single time. The ten largest clones represent about 0.13% of the sample.

Overall study outcomes, separate from this receptor: About 5% of naive CD4, 3.5% of naive CD8, 2.3% of memory CD4, and less than 0.45% of memory CD8 clonotypes were shared across a handful of donors. Naive subsets generally had larger estimated clonotype richness than memory subsets. Pairwise subsampling indicated that sequencing depth was expected to affect the degree of clonotype sharing among donors. Higher generation probabilities were observed for clonotypes shared by all four sorted-subset donors than for non-shared clonotypes. Rarefaction of sorted-subset datasets indicated incomplete sequencing despite the large sequencing depth. Sampling was restricted to blood, and TCR repertoires in tissue are likely to differ from TCR repertoires in blood. The small number of donors limited the genetic and exposure-history diversity represented.

The receptor's source is a man aged 18 to 35 in good health. In this chain, TRBV25-1 is recombined with TRBJ1-1; 8 middle bases align to TRBD1. The sequenced sample consisted of naive CD4+ T cells sorted from blood. Taken with the paper, the label for cell subset or site translates to: CD45RA+ positively selected. CDR3 reads: CASSEGQGVSTEAFF. In nucleotides, the sequence is TGTGCCAGCAGTGAAGGACAGGGAGTGAGCACTGAAGCTTTCTTT.